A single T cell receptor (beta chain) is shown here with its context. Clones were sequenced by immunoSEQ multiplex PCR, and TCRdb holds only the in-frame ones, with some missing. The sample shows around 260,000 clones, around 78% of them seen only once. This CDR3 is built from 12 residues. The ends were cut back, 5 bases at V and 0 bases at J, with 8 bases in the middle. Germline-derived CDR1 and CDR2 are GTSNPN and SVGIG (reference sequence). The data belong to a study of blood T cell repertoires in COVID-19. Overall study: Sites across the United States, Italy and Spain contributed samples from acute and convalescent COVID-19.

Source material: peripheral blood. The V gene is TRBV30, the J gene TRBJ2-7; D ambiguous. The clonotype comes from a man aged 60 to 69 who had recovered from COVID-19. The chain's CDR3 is CAWSVSSYEQYF. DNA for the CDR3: TGTGCCTGGTCCGTTAGCTCCTACGAGCAGTACTTC. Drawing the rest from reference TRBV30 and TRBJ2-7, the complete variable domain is SQTIHQWPATLVQPVGSPLSLECTVEGTSNPNLYWYRQAAGRGLQLLFYSVGIGQISSEVPQNLSASRPQDRQFILSSKKLLLSDSGFYLCAWSVSSYEQYFGPGTRLTVT.